Below, 23 T cell receptor beta chains from the same sample are listed, as sequenced in a study of identical twins. TCRdb independently ran MiXCR on the 5' RACE reads; one entry per CDR3 protein. The sample includes roughly 470,000 distinct CDR3 sequences, approximately 14% of them seen just once. This sample was shared with a second study, whose subject was yellow fever vaccine responses in identical twins.

Material for sequencing was CD4+ T cells sorted from blood. The source is a woman aged 18-29 years in good health.

There are a few counts of this clonotype. The chain joins TRBV5-1 to TRBJ2-7; the match to TRBD2 covers 10 bases. Germline CDR1 is SGHRS and CDR2 is YFSETQ. CDR3 size: 15 residues. The V and J ends lost 4 bases and 3 bases, in that order; junction bases with no gene match: 7. The CDR3 loop reads CASSLITSGVYEQYF. The CDR3 DNA reads TGCGCCAGCAGCCTGATCACTAGCGGGGTCTACGAGCAGTACTTC.

The genes are TRBV30 and TRBJ1-1; 10 nucleotides align to TRBD1. Germline CDR1 is GTSNPN and CDR2 is SVGIG (reference sequence). The CDR3 loop spans 14 amino acids. V lost 1 base and J lost 4; bases outside the gene matches: 3. CDR3 bases: TGTGCCTGGAGTGGACAGGGGGCTGGCACTGAAGCTTTCTTT. Its protein product is CAWSGQGAGTEAFF.

This sequence joins TRBV2 and TRBJ2-3; 12 positions match TRBD2. V was clipped by 11 bases and J by 0 bases; unmatched bases: 18. Germline CDR1 reads SNHLY; CDR2 reads FYNNEI. The CDR3 extends over 19 amino acids. CDR3 in DNA: TGTGCCTTCTGCTTAGGTGCTAGCGGGAGGGCCCATAGCACAGATACGCAGTATTTT. This codes for CAFCLGASGRAHSTDTQYF.

V and J are TRBV6-5 and TRBJ2-1; D gene unclear. Germline assignment: CDR1 MNHEY and CDR2 SVGAGI. Trimming removed 4 bases at V and 0 bases at J, with 4 bases between. The CDR3 is 13 residues long. The CDR3 protein is CASSSPSYNEQFF. The CDR3 coding sequence is TGTGCCAGCAGTTCCCCCTCCTACAATGAGCAGTTCTTC.

This clonotype was picked up many times. J is TRBJ1-1 and V is TRBV29-1, with D unresolved. Trimming took 7 bases from V and 7 from J, leaving 10 bases between them. Germline values: CDR1 SQVTM, CDR2 ANQGSEA. The CDR3 extends over 10 amino acids. Written as DNA, the CDR3 is TGCAGCGGACGGGCGATTGAAGCTTTCTTT. This translates into CSGRAIEAFF.

In this sample, this clonotype turned up a few times. The genes are TRBV4-3 and TRBJ2-3; D might be TRBD2 (5 bases). Germline lookup yields CDR1 LGHNA and CDR2 YSLEER. With 6 bases removed from V and 2 bases from J, the gap between germline ends came to 12 bases. The CDR3 totals 14 residues. The CDR3 coding sequence is TGCGCCAGCAGTAGGACTCTCCCCACAGATACGCAGTATTTT. As protein: CASSRTLPTDTQYF.

This clonotype was found once. The V and J genes are TRBV20-1 and TRBJ2-7, with TRBD2 matching over 9 bases. Germline assignment: CDR1 DFQATT and CDR2 SNEGSKA (reference sequence). V was pared by 6 bases and J by 5 bases, with 14 bases of the junction left unmatched. CDR3 length: 15 amino acids. Here the CDR3 reads CSAIRAGGPSNEQYF. The CDR3 bases are TGCAGTGCGATCCGAGCGGGGGGCCCCTCGAACGAGCAGTACTTC.

This sequence joins TRBV3-1 and TRBJ2-3, with a possible D match to TRBD1 (6 bases). V was shortened by 0 bases and J by 3 bases, with 13 bases between the two germline ends. CDR3 length: 16 amino acids. Germline CDR1 reads LGHDT; CDR2 reads YNNKEL (reference sequence). CDR3 nucleotides: TGTGCCAGCAGCCAAGAAAGGGGGTCTAGGACAGATACGCAGTATTTT. Protein sequence: CASSQERGSRTDTQYF.

This clonotype was observed a few times. The V gene is TRBV28, the J gene TRBJ1-2; possible D gene TRBD1, 6 bases. The CDR3 totals 12 residues. Trimming took 3 bases from V and 7 from J, leaving 9 bases between them. Germline V gene lookup returns CDR1 MDHEN and CDR2 SYDVKM. The CDR3 DNA reads as TGTGCCAGCAGTTTCAGGGGAAGTGGCTACACCTTC. This gives the protein CASSFRGSGYTF.

This clonotype came up a few times. The chain employs TRBV28 and TRBJ2-7; a possible D gene is TRBD1 (5 bases). This CDR3 is 14 amino acids long. Germline CDR1 reads MDHEN; CDR2 reads SYDVKM. Trimming cost V 7 bases and J 1 base, with 14 bases left between them. CDR3 sequence: CASKGVGFSYEQYF. The CDR3 DNA reads TGTGCCAGCAAAGGGGTAGGATTTTCCTACGAGCAGTACTTC. The full variable domain, its missing parts supplied by reference TRBV28 and TRBJ2-7, is DVKVTQSSRYLVKRTGEKVFLECVQDMDHENMFWYRQDPGLGLRLIYFSYDVKMKEKGDIPEGYSVSREKKERFSLILESASTNQTSMYLCASKGVGFSYEQYFGPGTRLTVT.

This rearrangement joins TRBV12-3 or TRBV12-4 to TRBJ2-2, with D perhaps given as TRBD1 or TRBD2 (6 bases each). The CDR3 runs to 15 residues. V lost 3 bases and J 6 bases, leaving 14 bases between the germline ends. This CDR3 is CASSFRGALAGELFF. DNA of the CDR3: TGTGCCAGCAGTTTTAGGGGGGCCCTCGCCGGGGAGCTGTTTTTT.

The chain has TRBV20-1 and TRBJ2-7, with 13 bases aligning to TRBD2. The CDR3 spans 18 residues. The V segment lost 5 bases and the J segment 3 bases; nucleotides outside the gene matches: 16. CDR1 DFQATT and CDR2 SNEGSKA come from the germline V gene (reference sequence). CDR3 DNA sequence: TGCAGTGCTCTCCTGTATCTGAGACTAGCGGGAGGAGGCTACGAGCAGTACTTC. It is translated as CSALLYLRLAGGGYEQYF.

Concerning this clonotype: The junction does not match germline at one end; this may be a read error. The V call is TRBV7-7, the J call TRBJ2-5; TRBD2 agrees at 10 bases. This CDR3 contains 17 residues. Germline-derived CDR1 and CDR2 are SSHAT and FNYEAQ (reference sequence). CDR3 DNA sequence: TGTGCTAGCAGCTTAGGCCCCCCTAGCGGGAGTCAAGAGACCCAGTACTTC. It yields the protein CASSLGPPSGSQETQYF.

This clonotype turned up a few times. The gene calls are TRBV4-3 and TRBJ2-7, with TRBD1 identical over 8 bases. This CDR3 region has 16 residues. Trimming at V came to 0 bases and at J to 2 bases, leaving 6 bases not matched to a gene. Germline V gene sequence: CDR1 LGHNA, CDR2 YSLEER. CDR3 region: CASSQDMAGGTYEQYF. The CDR3 bases are TGCGCCAGCAGCCAAGATATGGCAGGGGGCACCTACGAGCAGTACTTC.

Only a few counts were recorded for this clonotype. This rearrangement joins TRBV29-1 to TRBJ2-5; the D is unclear. CDR3 size: 11 residues. CDR1 is SQVTM and CDR2 is ANQGSEA in the germline V gene. V lost 4 bases, J lost 2 bases, and 5 bases lay in between. The CDR3 sequence: CSVAPQETQYF. The DNA for the CDR3 is TGCAGCGTTGCCCCACAAGAGACCCAGTACTTC.

The chain links TRBV5-1 to TRBJ2-7, with TRBD2 matching over 11 bases. The CDR3 loop spans 14 amino acids. Germline-derived CDR1 and CDR2 are SGHRS and YFSETQ. V trimming: 4 bases; J trimming: 12 bases; junction bases outside the gene matches: 12. CDR3 region: CASSVTSGGSQWYF. CDR3 in DNA: TGCGCCAGCAGCGTCACTAGCGGGGGTTCTCAATGGTACTTC.

This rearrangement joins TRBV11-2 to TRBJ2-7; unclear D gene. The CDR3 totals 13 residues. The V gene lost 5 bases and the J gene lost 3 bases, with 11 bases spanning the gap. CDR1 is SGHAT, CDR2 FQNNGV, per germline. The CDR3 DNA reads TGTGCCAGCAGCACGAGTAGGAGCTACGAGCAGTACTTC. This codes for CASSTSRSYEQYF.

The V and J genes are TRBV9 and TRBJ2-1; the match to TRBD2 covers 10 bases. Per germline, CDR1 SGDLS and CDR2 YYNGEE. The CDR3 totals 15 residues. V was pared by 1 base and J by 9 bases, with 7 bases of the junction left unmatched. The CDR3 sequence: CASSVTIAGGGEQFF. The CDR3 region has the DNA TGTGCCAGCAGCGTAACTATAGCGGGAGGAGGTGAGCAGTTCTTC.

This clonotype was counted at least ten times. The chain has TRBV20-1 and TRBJ2-7; D is uncertain. Germline loops: CDR1 DFQATT, CDR2 SNEGSKA (reference sequence). Trimming removed 6 bases from V and 4 bases from J, with 10 bases in between. CDR3 length equals 11 residues. The CDR3 spells CSASLGYEQYF. The CDR3 region has the DNA TGCAGTGCATCATTGGGGTACGAGCAGTACTTC.

This clonotype was found many times. The chain has TRBV3-1 and TRBJ2-1, with TRBD2 identical over 11 bases. Germline trimming cut 5 bases from V and 8 bases from J; bases unmatched to any gene: 5. The CDR3 totals 14 residues. Germline loops: CDR1 LGHDT, CDR2 YNNKEL (reference sequence). CDR3 bases: TGTGCCAGCAGCGCTAGCGGGGGGAGCTATGAGCAGTTCTTC. Its protein product is CASSASGGSYEQFF.

This clonotype was recorded many times. The chain uses TRBV12-3 or TRBV12-4 and TRBJ2-1; the D is unclear. The V end was cut by 5 bases, the J end by 4 bases, with 15 bases between. CDR3 size: 15 residues. Here the CDR3 DNA reads TGTGCCAGCAGTCCCCTACCGGTGGTGTACAATGAGCAGTTCTTC. Amino acid sequence: CASSPLPVVYNEQFF.

This clonotype was counted a few times. The CDR3 sequence is CATSDSSKDWTEQFF. In nucleotides, the CDR3 is TGTGCCACCAGTGATTCGTCGAAGGACTGGACTGAGCAGTTCTTC. The V gene is TRBV24-1, the J gene TRBJ2-1; D is perhaps TRBD2 (5 bases). Trimming shortened V by 2 bases and J by 9 bases, and 16 bases separated the two germline ends. The CDR3 totals 15 residues. Germline-derived CDR1 and CDR2 are KGHDR and SFDVKD.

The chain recombines TRBV5-1 with TRBJ2-5, with 13 bases aligning to TRBD2. The CDR3 contains 18 residues. Germline V gene sequence: CDR1 SGHRS, CDR2 YFSETQ. The trim removed 4 bases at V and 4 bases at J, leaving 13 bases unmatched. CDR3 in amino acids: CASSLPILAGGPGETQYF. CDR3 bases: TGCGCCAGCAGCCTACCAATACTAGCGGGAGGGCCGGGAGAGACCCAGTACTTC.